A selection of T cell receptor beta chains follows, all from one sample in a study of T cells in Graves' hyperthyroidism and ophthalmopathy. One entry per CDR3 protein results from TCRdb running MiXCR on the multiplex PCR reads. The profile shows about 710,000 distinct CDR3 sequences, about 16% of them singletons. The sample consisted of blood. These receptors originate from a young man with Graves' hyperthyroidism. The CDR3 runs from the conserved cysteine through the conserved F or W. Fields, in order: clone size, D gene, V gene, J gene, CDR3 protein, CDR3 DNA. The D gene is left open where the match is weak. Only some rows state a clone size, as once, few, many or a class for expanded clones.

-	-	TRBV27	TRBJ1-4	CASRGTAFIDEKLFF	TGTGCCAGCAGGGGGACCGCCTTTATCGATGAAAAACTGTTTTTT
few	-	TRBV28	TRBJ1-1	CASSPRGIAFF	TGTGCCAGCAGTCCCAGGGGTATAGCTTTCTTT
few	-	TRBV7-9	TRBJ2-3	CASSLPSVDTQYF	TGTGCCAGCAGCCTACCCAGCGTGGATACGCAGTATTTT
few	-	TRBV6-2/TRBV6-3	TRBJ2-7	CASSRPQRNYEQYF	TGTGCCAGCAGTCGACCACAGAGAAACTACGAGCAGTACTTC
few	TRBD2	TRBV6-2/TRBV6-3	TRBJ2-3	CASSLRLAGGPVTDTQYF	TGTGCCAGCAGTCTGAGGCTAGCGGGAGGCCCGGTCACAGATACGCAGTATTTT
many	-	TRBV28	TRBJ2-7	CASSLSLAPGREQYF	TGTGCCAGCAGTTTATCCCTAGCCCCAGGGAGAGAGCAGTACTTC
many	-	TRBV3-1	TRBJ2-3	CASSQDFTAQRTDTQYF	TGTGCCAGCAGCCAAGATTTCACAGCGCAACGCACAGATACGCAGTATTTT
many	-	TRBV12-3/TRBV12-4	TRBJ2-7	CASSQLDTYEQYF	TGTGCCAGCAGTCAATTGGACACCTACGAGCAGTACTTC
once	TRBD1	TRBV19	TRBJ1-1	CASSRTGRGTETFF	TGCGCCAGTAGTCGGACAGGAAGAGGGACTGAAACTTTCTTT
many	-	TRBV20-1	TRBJ2-3	CSARGGVPFTDTQYF	TGCAGTGCTAGAGGGGGCGTCCCCTTCACAGATACGCAGTATTTT
-	-	TRBV7-2	TRBJ1-4	CASSLVGLRKDEKLFF	TGTGCCAGCAGCTTAGTGGGTCTCAGGAAGGATGAAAAACTGTTTTTT
many	-	TRBV30	TRBJ2-7	CACLGGSTSYEQYF	TGTGCCTGTCTAGGGGGGAGTACATCCTACGAGCAGTACTTC
few	-	TRBV10-3	TRBJ2-2	CAIGGTRNTGELFF	TGTGCCATAGGGGGGACTCGAAACACCGGGGAGCTGTTTTTT
many	-	TRBV7-9	TRBJ2-1	CASSPGPVGQFF	TGTGCCAGCAGCCCGGGGCCGGTGGGGCAGTTCTTC
few	TRBD1	TRBV10-3	TRBJ2-7	CAISNRTGGWVEQYF	TGTGCCATCAGTAACAGGACAGGGGGTTGGGTCGAGCAGTACTTC
many	-	TRBV28	TRBJ2-2	CASSPGGVATTGELFF	TGTGCCAGCAGTCCAGGGGGGGTAGCGACTACCGGGGAGCTGTTTTTT
few	-	TRBV6-1	TRBJ1-5	CASSEWGWSNQPQHF	TGTGCCAGCAGTGAATGGGGGTGGAGCAATCAGCCCCAGCATTTT
-	TRBD2	TRBV15	TRBJ2-5	CATSRGLADQETQYF	TGTGCCACCAGCAGGGGACTAGCGGACCAAGAGACCCAGTACTTC
few	-	TRBV7-2	TRBJ2-7	CASSSQVAYEQYF	TGTGCCAGCAGCTCACAGGTAGCCTACGAGCAGTACTTC
few	-	TRBV19	TRBJ1-5	CASKGVYSNQPQHF	TGTGCCAGTAAGGGTGTTTATAGCAATCAGCCCCAGCATTTT
few	-	TRBV3-1	TRBJ2-2	CASSQDGAGDTGELFF	TGTGCCAGCAGCCAAGATGGGGCAGGAGATACCGGGGAGCTGTTTTTT
many	-	TRBV30	TRBJ2-1	CASRGTRYNEQFF	TGTGCCTCTCGGGGGACACGCTACAATGAGCAGTTCTTC
many	-	TRBV12-3/TRBV12-4	TRBJ1-1	CASSKTRVPAIYGTEAFF	TGTGCCAGCAGTAAGACCAGGGTCCCCGCTATATATGGGACTGAAGCTTTCTTT
many	-	TRBV20-1	TRBJ2-2	CSAREGGTNTGELFF	TGCAGTGCTAGAGAGGGCGGGACTAACACCGGGGAGCTGTTTTTT
-	-	TRBV7-9	TRBJ1-2	CASSSQVGYGYTF	TGTGCCAGCAGCTCGCAAGTGGGGTATGGCTACACCTTC
-	-	TRBV6-4	TRBJ2-3	CASSETAPTDTQYF	TGTGCCAGCAGTGAGACTGCGCCCACAGATACGCAGTATTTT
many	-	TRBV7-6	TRBJ1-1	CASSLALELNTEAFF	TGTGCCAGCAGCTTAGCCTTAGAGTTGAACACTGAAGCTTTCTTT
-	TRBD2	TRBV6-1	TRBJ2-1	CASSLIPGLVGNEQFF	TGTGCCAGCAGTCTAATACCGGGACTAGTAGGCAATGAGCAGTTCTTC
many	TRBD1	TRBV12-3/TRBV12-4	TRBJ1-5	CASSRQGGNQPQHF	TGTGCCAGCTCAAGACAGGGGGGCAATCAGCCCCAGCATTTT
many	-	TRBV2	TRBJ2-1	CAISPNLREQFF	TGTGCCATCTCTCCGAACCTACGAGAGCAGTTCTTC
few	-	TRBV27	TRBJ1-5	CASSPRDNNQPQHF	TGTGCCAGCAGTCCCCGGGACAATAATCAGCCCCAGCATTTT
-	-	TRBV19	TRBJ1-5	CASEQPQHF	TGTGCCAGCGAACAGCCCCAGCATTTT
-	-	TRBV13	TRBJ2-7	CASSFAGLEQYF	TGTGCCAGCAGCTTCGCGGGGCTCGAGCAGTACTTC
-	TRBD2	TRBV5-8	TRBJ2-7	CASSLLGEGPYEQYF	TGTGCCAGCAGCTTATTGGGGGAGGGGCCCTACGAGCAGTACTTC
few	TRBD1	TRBV6-2/TRBV6-3	TRBJ2-2	CASSSTGNGELFF	TGTGCCAGCAGTTCGACAGGGAACGGGGAGCTGTTTTTT
-	TRBD1	TRBV10-1	TRBJ2-3	CASSMTGGAGDTQYF	TGCGCCAGCAGCATGACAGGGGGCGCGGGAGATACGCAGTATTTT
-	-	TRBV28	TRBJ2-5	CASSFGDRETQYF	TGTGCCAGCAGTTTCGGGGATCGGGAGACCCAGTACTTC